What follows are 11 T cell receptor beta chains derived from one specimen sequenced in a study of blood T cells in healthy people across ages. The authors ran a second PCR of about 6 to 11 cycles using a sample-barcoded 5' primer and a J-beta primer mix. TCRdb processed the 5' RACE reads anew with MiXCR; each CDR3 protein has one entry. The sample shows fewer than 1,000,000 distinct CDR3 sequences, about half of them seen only once. Sequencing was performed on blood. The receptor set was obtained from a man older than 75 in good health.

This clonotype was seen a few times. The chain joins TRBV3-1 to TRBJ2-4; 8 nucleotides match TRBD2. Unmatched junction bases numbered 11, after V lost 4 bases and J lost 6 bases. This CDR3 is 16 amino acids long. CDR1 and CDR2 (germline): LGHDT, YNNKEL (reference sequence). This CDR3 is CASSLRGGVHGNIQYF. The CDR3 DNA follows: TGTGCCAGCAGCCTACGGGGGGGGGTCCATGGAAACATTCAGTACTTC.

Written as DNA, the CDR3 is TGTGCCAGCAGCCTACGACAGGGGGGAAACAATGAGCAGTACTTC. Translating gives CASSLRQGGNNEQYF. This sequence joins TRBV7-2 and TRBJ2-1; TRBD1 matches at 9 bases. The J call may be wrong; the DNA end is better matched by TRBJ2-7. This CDR3 spans 15 amino acids. Germline V lookup: CDR1 SGHTA, CDR2 FQGNSA.

The V call is TRBV12-5, the J call TRBJ2-5; D tentatively fits TRBD1 or TRBD2 (5 bases each). Germline CDR1 is LGHNT and CDR2 is FRNRAP. The CDR3 consists of 14 residues. V dropped 4 bases and J dropped 4 bases, with 13 bases sitting between them. The CDR3: CASGSAVGAETQYF. Written as DNA, the CDR3 is TGTGCTAGTGGTTCTGCGGTCGGGGCAGAGACCCAGTACTTC.

Ten or more counts support this clonotype. The rearrangement uses TRBV4-2 and TRBJ2-1, with D perhaps matching TRBD2 (5 bases). Per germline, CDR1 LGHNA and CDR2 YNFKEQ. V was shortened by 0 bases and J by 6 bases, with 15 bases between the two germline ends. The CDR3 is 16 residues long. The CDR3 is CASSQEAGANINEQFF. The CDR3 DNA sequence: TGTGCCAGCAGCCAAGAGGCGGGCGCTAACATCAATGAGCAGTTCTTC.

The chain combines TRBV14 with TRBJ2-1; possibly TRBD1 for D (6 bases). V was cut by 2 bases and J by 9 bases, with 14 bases left in between. The CDR3 is 14 amino acids. The germline CDR1 and CDR2 sequences are SGHDN and FVKESK. CDR3 sequence: CASSQTWGLSEQFF. The DNA for the CDR3 is TGTGCCAGCAGCCAAACGTGGGGGCTGAGTGAGCAGTTCTTC.

The V gene is TRBV24-1, the J gene TRBJ2-3; D is unclear. In germline, CDR1 is KGHDR, CDR2 SFDVKD. V shed 0 bases and J shed 0 bases, with 12 bases lying between them. The CDR3 sequence is 17 residues long. CDR3 nucleotides: TGTGCCACCAGTGATTTGCGAGGCGGAGTGAGCACAGATACGCAGTATTTT. Encoded protein: CATSDLRGGVSTDTQYF.

On this clonotype itself: A much larger clone sits a single nucleotide away, making a read error possible. The CDR3, as DNA: TGCGCCAGCAGCTGGGACAAATACGAGCAGTTCTTC. It yields the protein CASSWDKYEQFF. The V and J genes are TRBV5-1 and TRBJ2-4, with TRBD1 as a possible D gene (6 bases). The end of the DNA is better explained by TRBJ2-1, so the J call may be wrong. Per the germline V gene, CDR1 is SGHRS and CDR2 is YFSETQ. The CDR3 is made up of 12 amino acids.

The rearrangement uses TRBV7-9 and TRBJ2-1; TRBD1 aligns across 7 bases. Germline CDR1 reads SEHNR; CDR2 reads FQNEAQ (reference sequence). J was trimmed by 6 bases and V by 2 bases; bases with no gene match: 10. The CDR3 covers 16 residues. The CDR3 spells CASSLWAATGSNEQFF. CDR3 nucleotides: TGTGCCAGCAGCTTATGGGCGGCGACAGGGTCCAATGAGCAGTTCTTC.

CDR3 DNA sequence: TGTGCCAGTCTTCTATGGTTGAACACTGAAGCTTTCTTT. Protein product: CASLLWLNTEAFF. This sequence joins TRBV2 and TRBJ1-1; D is uncertain. This CDR3 has 13 residues. Deletions cut 9 bases from V and 0 bases from J, with 11 bases between. Per the germline V gene, CDR1 is SNHLY and CDR2 is FYNNEI.

This clonotype turned up a few times. V gene TRBV28 combines with J gene TRBJ2-3, with TRBD2 identical over 7 bases. Germline values: CDR1 MDHEN, CDR2 SYDVKM. The J segment lost 0 bases and the V segment lost 5 bases, leaving 8 bases of the junction unmatched. The CDR3 runs to 16 residues. CDR3 amino acids: CASSPTSISSTDTQYF. The CDR3 DNA follows: TGTGCCAGCAGTCCGACTAGCATCTCTAGCACAGATACGCAGTATTTT.

The chain recombines TRBV4-3 with TRBJ1-2; no clear D. Trimming removed 4 bases at V and 4 bases at J, with 7 bases between. The V gene's germline CDR1 is LGHNA and CDR2 YSLEER. This CDR3 is built from 12 residues. CDR3 loop: CASSRGTYGYTF. CDR3 bases: TGCGCCAGCAGCCGAGGAACCTATGGCTACACCTTC.